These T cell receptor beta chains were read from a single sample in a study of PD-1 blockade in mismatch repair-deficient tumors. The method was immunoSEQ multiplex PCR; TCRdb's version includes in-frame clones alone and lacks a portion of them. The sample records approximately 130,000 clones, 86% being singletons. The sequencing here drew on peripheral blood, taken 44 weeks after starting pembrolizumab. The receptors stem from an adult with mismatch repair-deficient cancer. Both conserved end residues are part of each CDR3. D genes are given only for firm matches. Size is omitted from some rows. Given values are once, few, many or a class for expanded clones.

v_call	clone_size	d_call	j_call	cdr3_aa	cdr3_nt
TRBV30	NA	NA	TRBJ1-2	CAWSPNLGGGYTF	TGTGCCTGGAGTCCAAACTTAGGTGGGGGCTACACCTTC
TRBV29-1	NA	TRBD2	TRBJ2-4	CSVGGGSIAKNIQYF	TGCAGCGTCGGTGGCGGGAGTATAGCCAAAAACATTCAGTACTTC
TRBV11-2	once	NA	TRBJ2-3	CASSLISLSGGSADTQYF	TGTGCCAGCAGCTTAATTTCTTTATCGGGGGGCTCAGCAGATACGCAGTATTTT
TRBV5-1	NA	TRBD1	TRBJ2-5	CASSIGTGIQETQYF	TGCGCCAGCAGCATTGGGACAGGGATCCAAGAGACCCAGTACTTC
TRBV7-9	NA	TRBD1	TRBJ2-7	CASSEGTGAEQYF	TGTGCCAGCAGCGAAGGGACAGGGGCTGAGCAGTACTTC
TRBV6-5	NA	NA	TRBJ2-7	CASSSLGEPGGEQYF	TGTGCCAGCAGTAGCCTGGGGGAACCCGGAGGCGAGCAGTACTTC
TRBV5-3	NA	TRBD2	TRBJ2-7	CARSFGGRDLITGQYF	TGTGCCAGAAGCTTTGGTGGGAGGGACCTAATAACCGGGCAGTACTTC
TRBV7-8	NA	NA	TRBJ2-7	CASSSSSDEQYF	TGTGCCAGCAGCTCTTCCAGTGACGAGCAGTACTTC
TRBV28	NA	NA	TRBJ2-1	CASSTAYQATVYNEQFF	TGTGCCAGCAGTACTGCCTACCAGGCCACGGTTTACAATGAGCAGTTCTTC
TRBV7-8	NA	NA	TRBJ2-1	CASTIAETYNEQFF	TGTGCCAGCACGATAGCGGAAACCTACAATGAGCAGTTCTTC
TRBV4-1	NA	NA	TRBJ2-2	CASSQDFLVAANTGELFF	TGCGCCAGCAGCCAAGACTTTTTGGTGGCCGCGAACACCGGGGAGCTGTTTTTT
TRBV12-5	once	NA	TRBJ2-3	CASGLTPDTQYF	TGTGCTAGTGGTTTGACTCCTGATACGCAGTATTTT
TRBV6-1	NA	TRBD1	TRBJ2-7	CASSVVQGFSYEQYF	TGTGCCAGCAGTGTGGTACAGGGGTTTTCCTACGAGCAGTACTTC
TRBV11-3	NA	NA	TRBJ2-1	CASSLDLDGTSSYNEQFF	TGTGCCAGCAGCTTAGATCTGGACGGGACCAGCTCCTACAATGAGCAGTTCTTC
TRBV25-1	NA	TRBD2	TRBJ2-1	CATGLAGVYNEQFF	TGTGCTACGGGACTAGCGGGAGTCTACAATGAGCAGTTCTTC
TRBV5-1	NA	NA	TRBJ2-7	CASSWDTEQYF	TGCGCCAGCAGCTGGGACACCGAGCAGTACTTC
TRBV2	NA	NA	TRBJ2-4	CASCQDGGLNIQYF	TGTGCCAGCTGCCAGGACGGGGGTTTGAACATTCAGTACTTC
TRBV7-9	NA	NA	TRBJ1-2	CASSLGLVGYTF	TGTGCCAGCAGCCTCGGACTGGTTGGCTACACCTTC
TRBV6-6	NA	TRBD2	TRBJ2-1	CASRTERESYNEQFF	TGTGCCAGCAGGACGGAGCGGGAGTCCTACAATGAGCAGTTCTTC
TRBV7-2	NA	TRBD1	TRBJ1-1	CASSLTGGFTEAFF	TGTGCCAGCAGCTTAACAGGGGGCTTTACTGAAGCTTTCTTT
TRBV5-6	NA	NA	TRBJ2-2	CASSLGTRRELFF	TGTGCCAGCAGCCTAGGGACAAGAAGGGAGCTGTTTTTT
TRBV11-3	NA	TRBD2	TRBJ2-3	CASSTHLKRAGGTDTQYF	TGTGCCAGCAGCACCCACCTGAAACGAGCGGGAGGCACAGATACGCAGTATTTT
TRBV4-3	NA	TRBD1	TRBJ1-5	CASSQGTGGFQPQHF	TGCGCCAGCAGCCAAGGGACAGGGGGGTTTCAGCCCCAGCATTTT
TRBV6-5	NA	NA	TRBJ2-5	CASSYLTGEETQYF	TGTGCCAGCAGTTACCTGACGGGAGAAGAGACCCAGTACTTC
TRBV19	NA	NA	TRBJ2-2	CASGYRDGGELFF	TGTGCCAGCGGTTACAGGGATGGTGGGGAGCTGTTTTTT
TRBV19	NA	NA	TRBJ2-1	CASSIRRDEQFF	TGTGCCAGTAGTATTAGGCGGGATGAGCAGTTCTTC
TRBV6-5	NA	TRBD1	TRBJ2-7	CASSYSGQGREQYF	TGTGCCAGCAGTTACTCGGGACAGGGTCGCGAGCAGTACTTC
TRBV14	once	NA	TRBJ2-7	CASSPGWEQYF	TGTGCCAGCAGCCCAGGGTGGGAGCAGTACTTC
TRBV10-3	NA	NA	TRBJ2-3	CAISEGIRTDTQYF	TGTGCCATCAGTGAAGGGATTAGGACAGATACGCAGTATTTT
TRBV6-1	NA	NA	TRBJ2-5	CASSYGTTQYF	TGTGCCAGCAGTTACGGAACGACCCAGTACTTC
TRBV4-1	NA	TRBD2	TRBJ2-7	CASSQVLSSGSYEQYF	TGCGCCAGCAGCCAAGTCCTTTCTAGCGGTTCCTACGAGCAGTACTTC
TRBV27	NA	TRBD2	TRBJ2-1	CASRGLAGPPNEQFF	TGTGCCAGCAGGGGACTAGCGGGACCCCCCAATGAGCAGTTCTTC
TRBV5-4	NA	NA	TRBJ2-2	CASSLGYSGESPGELFF	TGTGCCAGCAGTCTTGGGTATTCGGGAGAATCCCCCGGGGAGCTGTTTTTT
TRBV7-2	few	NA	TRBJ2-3	CASSLRPAHTDTQYF	TGTGCCAGCAGCTTAAGGCCTGCCCACACAGATACGCAGTATTTT
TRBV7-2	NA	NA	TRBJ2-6	CASSLAPGSGANVLTF	TGTGCCAGCAGCTTAGCGCCGGGCTCTGGGGCCAACGTCCTGACTTTC
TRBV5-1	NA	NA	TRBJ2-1	CASSRNSGDEQFF	TGCGCCAGCAGCCGGAACTCTGGGGATGAGCAGTTCTTC
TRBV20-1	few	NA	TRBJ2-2	CSARRTGELFF	TGCAGTGCTAGACGTACCGGGGAGCTGTTTTTT
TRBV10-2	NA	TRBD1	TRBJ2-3	CASRLTGGVDTQYF	TGCGCCAGCAGACTGACAGGGGGCGTAGATACGCAGTATTTT
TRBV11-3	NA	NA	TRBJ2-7	CASSLGPATYEQYF	TGTGCCAGCAGCTTAGGCCCAGCGACCTACGAGCAGTACTTC
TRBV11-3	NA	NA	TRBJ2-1	CASSSLFNDEQFF	TGTGCCAGCAGCTCCCTCTTTAACGATGAGCAGTTCTTC
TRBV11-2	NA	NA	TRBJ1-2	CASSSVRGLGGANYGYTF	TGTGCCAGCAGCTCCGTCCGGGGACTGGGGGGGGCGAACTATGGCTACACCTTC
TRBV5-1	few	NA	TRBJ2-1	CASSEWGVYNEQFF	TGCGCCAGCAGCGAGTGGGGGGTGTACAATGAGCAGTTCTTC
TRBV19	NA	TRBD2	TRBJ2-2	CASSIDHGLAGTSGELFF	TGTGCCAGTAGTATAGACCACGGACTAGCGGGGACGAGTGGGGAGCTGTTTTTT
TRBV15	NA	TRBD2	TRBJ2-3	CATSSEGGLAGSILDTQYF	TGTGCCACCAGCAGCGAAGGGGGACTAGCGGGAAGTATTTTAGATACGCAGTATTTT
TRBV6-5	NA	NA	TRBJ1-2	CASSRPGGYGYTF	TGTGCCAGCAGTCGCCCGGGCGGCTATGGCTACACCTTC
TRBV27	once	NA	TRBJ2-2	CASSHISRPRRELFF	TGTGCCAGCAGCCACATTTCGAGGCCTCGCCGGGAGCTGTTTTTT
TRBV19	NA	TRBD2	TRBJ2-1	CASSRDVGLAGEEQFF	TGTGCCAGTAGTAGAGATGTGGGACTAGCGGGAGAAGAGCAGTTCTTC
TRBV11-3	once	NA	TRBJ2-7	CASSFVNYEQYF	TGTGCCAGCAGCTTCGTCAATTACGAGCAGTACTTC
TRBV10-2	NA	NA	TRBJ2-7	CASSPGADYEQYF	TGCGCCAGCAGCCCAGGGGCGGACTACGAGCAGTACTTC
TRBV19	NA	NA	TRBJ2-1	CASSIGGGGGNNEQFF	TGTGCCAGTAGTATTGGGGGCGGGGGCGGTAACAATGAGCAGTTCTTC
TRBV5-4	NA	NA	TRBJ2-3	CASSPDTYTDTQYF	TGTGCCAGCAGCCCAGACACCTACACAGATACGCAGTATTTT
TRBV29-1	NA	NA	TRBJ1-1	CSVRTRMNTEAFF	TGCAGTGTCCGGACGCGGATGAACACTGAAGCTTTCTTT
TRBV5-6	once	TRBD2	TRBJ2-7	CASSLALAGASYEQYF	TGTGCCAGCAGCTTGGCCCTAGCGGGAGCCTCCTACGAGCAGTACTTC
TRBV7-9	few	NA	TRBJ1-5	CASSLANSNQPQHF	TGTGCCAGCAGCTTAGCGAATAGCAATCAGCCCCAGCATTTT
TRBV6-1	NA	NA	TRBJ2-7	CASSERVSGTYEQYF	TGTGCCAGCAGTGAGAGGGTAAGTGGCACCTACGAGCAGTACTTC
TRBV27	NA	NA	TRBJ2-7	CASSLSGPYYEQYF	TGTGCCAGCAGTTTATCGGGACCCTACTACGAGCAGTACTTC
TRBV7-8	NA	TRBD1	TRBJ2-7	CASSPRGRYEQYF	TGTGCCAGCAGCCCCAGGGGGCGTTATGAGCAGTACTTC